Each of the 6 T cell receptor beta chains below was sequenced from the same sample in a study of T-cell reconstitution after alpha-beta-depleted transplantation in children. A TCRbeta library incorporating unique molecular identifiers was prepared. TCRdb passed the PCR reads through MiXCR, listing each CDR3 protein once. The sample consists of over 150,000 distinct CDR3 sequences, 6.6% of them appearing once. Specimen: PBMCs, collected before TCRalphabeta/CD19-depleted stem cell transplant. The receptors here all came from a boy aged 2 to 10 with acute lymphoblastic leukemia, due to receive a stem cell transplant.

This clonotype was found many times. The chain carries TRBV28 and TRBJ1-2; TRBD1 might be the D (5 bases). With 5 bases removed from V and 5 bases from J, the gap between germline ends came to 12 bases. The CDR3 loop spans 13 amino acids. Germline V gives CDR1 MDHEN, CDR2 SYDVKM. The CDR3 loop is CASSPGEGYGYTF. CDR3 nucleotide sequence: TGTGCCAGCAGTCCCGGGGAGGGGTATGGCTACACCTTC.

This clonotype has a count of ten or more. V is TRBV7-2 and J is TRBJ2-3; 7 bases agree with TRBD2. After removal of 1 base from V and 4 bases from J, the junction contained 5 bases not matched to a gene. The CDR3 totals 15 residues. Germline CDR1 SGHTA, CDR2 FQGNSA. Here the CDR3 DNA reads TGTGCCAGCAGCTTAGGATCTGGGGGGGCAGATACGCAGTATTTT. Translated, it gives CASSLGSGGADTQYF.

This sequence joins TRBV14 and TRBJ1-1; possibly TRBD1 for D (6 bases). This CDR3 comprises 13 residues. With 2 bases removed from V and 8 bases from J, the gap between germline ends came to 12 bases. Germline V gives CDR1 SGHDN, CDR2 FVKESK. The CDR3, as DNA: TGTGCCAGCAGCCAATGGGGGCAGACCGAAGCTTTCTTT. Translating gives CASSQWGQTEAFF.

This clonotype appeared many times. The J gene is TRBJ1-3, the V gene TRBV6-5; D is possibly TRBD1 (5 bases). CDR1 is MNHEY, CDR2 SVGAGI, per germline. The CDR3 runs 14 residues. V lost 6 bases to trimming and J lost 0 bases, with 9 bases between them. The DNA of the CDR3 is TGTGCCAGCAGACTAGACAGCTCTGGAAACACCATATATTTT. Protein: CASRLDSSGNTIYF.

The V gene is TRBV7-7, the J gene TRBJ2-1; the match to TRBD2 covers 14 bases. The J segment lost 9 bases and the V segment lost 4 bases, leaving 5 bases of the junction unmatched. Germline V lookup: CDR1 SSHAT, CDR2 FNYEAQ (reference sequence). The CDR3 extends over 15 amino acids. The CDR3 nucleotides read TGTGCCAGCAGCTCCGGGACTAGCGGGAGATCTGAGCAGTTCTTC. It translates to CASSSGTSGRSEQFF.

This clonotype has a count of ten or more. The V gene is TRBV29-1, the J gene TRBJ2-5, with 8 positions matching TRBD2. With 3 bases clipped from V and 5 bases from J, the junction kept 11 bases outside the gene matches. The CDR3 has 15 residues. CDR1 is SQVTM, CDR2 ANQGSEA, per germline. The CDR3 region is CSVDWGSGVLETQYF. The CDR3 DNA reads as TGCAGCGTTGACTGGGGTAGCGGGGTCTTGGAGACCCAGTACTTC.